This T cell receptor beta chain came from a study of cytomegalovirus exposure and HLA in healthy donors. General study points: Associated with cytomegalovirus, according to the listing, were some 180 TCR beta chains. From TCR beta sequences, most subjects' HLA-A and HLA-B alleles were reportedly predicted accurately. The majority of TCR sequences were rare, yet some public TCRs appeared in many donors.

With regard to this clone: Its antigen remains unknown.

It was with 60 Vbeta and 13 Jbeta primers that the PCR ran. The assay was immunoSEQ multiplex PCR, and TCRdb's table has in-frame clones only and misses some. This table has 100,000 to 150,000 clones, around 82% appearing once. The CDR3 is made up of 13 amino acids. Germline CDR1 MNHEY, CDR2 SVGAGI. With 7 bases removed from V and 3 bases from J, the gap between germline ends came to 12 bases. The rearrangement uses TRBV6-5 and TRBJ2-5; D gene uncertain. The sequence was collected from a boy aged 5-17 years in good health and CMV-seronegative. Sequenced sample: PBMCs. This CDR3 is CASTQTGEETQYF. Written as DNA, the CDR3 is TGTGCCAGCACTCAAACCGGAGAAGAGACCCAGTACTTC.